This T cell receptor beta chain was captured in a study of T cells in narcolepsy. Study overall: Enrolled donors included narcolepsy type 1 or type 2 patients and healthy controls.

About this clone itself: Its antigen is not identified.

J lost 7 bases, V lost 3 bases, and 7 bases had no gene match. This CDR3 has 14 residues. Germline values: CDR1 SGHAT, CDR2 FQNNGV. Study results and caveats: In some patient and control memory CD4+ samples, autoreactive clones were absent. Blood of same and different patients, but not healthy controls, reportedly held recurring autoreactive clonotypes. Autoreactive HCRT-specific and TRIB2-specific clonotypes were marked in same-patient CSF-versus-blood CD4+ comparisons.

This table comes from immunoSEQ multiplex PCR, and its TCRdb copy is limited to in-frame clones, with some not included. The sample holds 25,000 to 35,000 clones; 65% to 90% are singletons and the top ten take less than 1.2%. This sequence joins TRBV11-2 and TRBJ1-2, with 8 bases fitting TRBD1. This sequence originates from a human donor with narcolepsy. Material: CD45RA- memory CD4+ T cells from PBMCs. CDR3 sequence (DNA): TGTGCCAGCAGCTTGCAGGGGGCGCGTCTTGGCTACACCTTC. Its protein product is CASSLQGARLGYTF.